These T cell receptor beta chains were read from a single sample in a study of graft-versus-host responses after intestinal transplantation. Profiled with immunoSEQ multiplex PCR; TCRdb holds only in-frame clones, not every one. The sample contains tens of thousands of clones, roughly 89% of which appear only once. Material: PBMCs, obtained about 120 days after intestinal transplantation. The receptors stem from a human patient who received an intestinal transplant, so some T cells may come from the graft donor. Each CDR3 is given with its conserved first and last residue. The D gene is left open where the match is weak. Rows may omit the clone size; those that give it use once, few, many or a size class.

v_gene	j_gene	d_gene	abundance	CDR3nt	CDR3aa
TRBV5-8	TRBJ2-3	.	.	TGTGCCAGCAGCTTTGACAGTTTCACAGATACGCAGTATTTT	CASSFDSFTDTQYF
TRBV28	TRBJ1-1	.	once	TGTGCCAGCAGTCCCCTATCTACTGAAGCTTTCTTT	CASSPLSTEAFF
TRBV7-2	TRBJ2-2	.	.	TGTGCCAGCAGCTTAGTTGGGGGGAACACCGGGGAGCTGTTTTTT	CASSLVGGNTGELFF
TRBV9	TRBJ2-2	.	.	TGTGCCAGCAGCGTACCCGGGATGGCGAACACCGGGGAGCTGTTTTTT	CASSVPGMANTGELFF
TRBV10-3	TRBJ2-7	.	.	TGTGCCATCAGTGAGCCTCCAGACTCCTACGAGCAGTACTTC	CAISEPPDSYEQYF
TRBV6-5	TRBJ2-2	.	.	TGTGCCAGCAGCGGGGGTCAGGGGGACACCGGGGAGCTGTTTTTT	CASSGGQGDTGELFF
TRBV6-5	TRBJ2-7	.	.	TGTGCCAGCAGTTACACCGACAGCTACGAGCAGTACTTC	CASSYTDSYEQYF
TRBV11-2	TRBJ2-1	TRBD1	.	TGTGCCAGCAGCTTAGGGGACAGGGGTTGGGTGAGGAATGAGCAGTTCTTC	CASSLGDRGWVRNEQFF
TRBV13	TRBJ2-2	.	once	TGTGCCAGCAGCTTAGTAACCGGGGAGCTGTTTTTT	CASSLVTGELFF
TRBV7-9	TRBJ2-3	.	once	TGTGCCAGCAGCTTGGGAGTGGGTACAGATACGCAGTATTTT	CASSLGVGTDTQYF
TRBV7-8	TRBJ2-1	TRBD1	.	TGTGCCAGCAGCCCCACGGGTACAGGGGGCATCAACAATGAGCAGTTCTTC	CASSPTGTGGINNEQFF
TRBV10-3	TRBJ1-4	TRBD1	.	TGTGCCACCTCAGGACAGGGTAATGAAAAACTGTTTTTT	CATSGQGNEKLFF
TRBV6-6	TRBJ2-2	.	few	TGTGCCAGCAGTTCTCACGAAGTAACCGGGGAGCTGTTTTTT	CASSSHEVTGELFF
TRBV11-3	TRBJ1-5	.	.	TGTGCCAGCAGCCGAGGGGGGGCAGATAATCAGCCCCAGCATTTT	CASSRGGADNQPQHF
TRBV6-1	TRBJ2-7	.	.	TGTGCCAGCAGTACCTCCGGGGGCAGCTACGAGCAGTACTTC	CASSTSGGSYEQYF
TRBV27	TRBJ2-7	.	few	TGTGCCAGCAGTACAACGACAGAGCCCCACTACGAGCAGTACTTC	CASSTTTEPHYEQYF
TRBV11-3	TRBJ2-2	.	.	TGTGCCAGCAGCTTAACTACGGTTGGGGAGCTGTTTTTT	CASSLTTVGELFF
TRBV9	TRBJ1-5	.	once	TGTGCCAGCAGCCCGTGGGGTAGCAATCAGCCCCAGCATTTT	CASSPWGSNQPQHF
TRBV7-8	TRBJ2-5	.	.	TGTGCCAGCAGCTTGCGGGGGCGCGAAGAGACCCAGTACTTC	CASSLRGREETQYF
TRBV2	TRBJ2-2	.	few	TGTGCCAGCAGGCGACCCGGGTACGACGGGGAGCTGTTTTTT	CASRRPGYDGELFF
TRBV28	TRBJ2-5	TRBD1	.	TGTGCCAGCAGTTGGGGGGACAGGGAGACCCAGTACTTC	CASSWGDRETQYF
TRBV6-5	TRBJ2-7	.	.	TGTGCCAGCAGTTACGTAGAGGGGGGCCCCTACGAGCAGTACTTC	CASSYVEGGPYEQYF
TRBV6-5	TRBJ2-1	.	.	TGTGCCAGCAGCCGAACAGAGACCAATGAGCAGTTCTTC	CASSRTETNEQFF
TRBV5-1	TRBJ2-1	.	.	TGCGCCAGCAGCTTGACGGGTTCTCCACCCTACAATGAGCAGTTCTTC	CASSLTGSPPYNEQFF
TRBV6-6	TRBJ1-2	TRBD1	.	TGTGCCAGCAGCAGACAGGGTAACTATGGCTACACCTTC	CASSRQGNYGYTF
TRBV4-1	TRBJ2-7	.	.	TGCGCCAGCAGCCAAGGGAGATACGAGCAGTACTTC	CASSQGRYEQYF
TRBV6-1	TRBJ1-1	.	.	TGTGCCAGCAGTCGGGACGGAAACACTGAAGCTTTCTTT	CASSRDGNTEAFF
TRBV28	TRBJ1-1	.	few	TGTGCCAGCAGGGAGAACACTGAAGCTTTCTTT	CASRENTEAFF
TRBV5-1	TRBJ2-5	TRBD1	few	TGCGCCAGCAGCCTGCGGGGACAGGGGGAAGAGACCCAGTACTTC	CASSLRGQGEETQYF
TRBV11-2	TRBJ2-5	.	.	TGTGCCAGCAGCTTAGAGGGCCAGACCCAGTACTTC	CASSLEGQTQYF
TRBV7-9	TRBJ2-1	.	.	TGTGCCAGTGGAGGCGGATCCTACAATGAGCAGTTCTTC	CASGGGSYNEQFF
TRBV6-5	TRBJ2-1	.	.	TGTGCCAGCAGTTCCCCCCCATCGGAGGTACTAGAGAAGCAGTTCTTC	CASSSPPSEVLEKQFF
TRBV5-6	TRBJ2-5	.	.	TGTGCCAGCAGCTCGACAACAGGGCTAGAAGAGACCCAGTACTTC	CASSSTTGLEETQYF
TRBV27	TRBJ1-5	.	.	TGTGCCAGCAGTCACCAGGGTTGGGATCAGCCCCAGCATTTT	CASSHQGWDQPQHF
TRBV5-1	TRBJ1-3	.	.	TGCGCCAGCAGCCGGGAGGCGGGCTCTGGAAACACCATATATTTT	CASSREAGSGNTIYF
TRBV2	TRBJ1-1	.	.	TGTGCCACAGTAAGATTGTTGGGTAACACTGAAGCTTTCTTT	CATVRLLGNTEAFF
TRBV6-5	TRBJ1-6	TRBD1	once	TGTGCCAGCAGTTCCGGACAGGGGGATAATTCACCCCTCCACTTT	CASSSGQGDNSPLHF
TRBV7-2	TRBJ2-1	TRBD2	.	TGTGCCAGCAGCGGTAGCGGGAGCTCCTACAATGAGCAGTTCTTC	CASSGSGSSYNEQFF
TRBV28	TRBJ1-5	.	.	TGTGCCAGCAGTTTTGTCTTGCTTGCGGGGGCCGCTGATAGCAATCAGCCCCAGCATTTT	CASSFVLLAGAADSNQPQHF
TRBV29-1	TRBJ1-1	TRBD1	.	TGCAGCGTTGAGTTTGACAGGGAAAGGGCAAACACTGAAGCTTTCTTT	CSVEFDRERANTEAFF
TRBV7-8	TRBJ2-7	TRBD2	.	TGTGCCAGCAGCGAACTAGCGGGGATGCCGGAGCAGTACTTC	CASSELAGMPEQYF
TRBV28	TRBJ2-2	.	.	TGTGCCAGCAGGAATCCCGGGGAGCTGTTTTTT	CASRNPGELFF
TRBV5-1	TRBJ2-1	TRBD2	.	TGCGCCAGCAGCTTGGTAGCGGGAGACTACAATGAGCAGTTCTTC	CASSLVAGDYNEQFF
TRBV5-1	TRBJ2-1	TRBD2	.	TGCGCCAGCAGCTTCCTAGCGGGGGGGAATACCAATGAGCAGTTCTTC	CASSFLAGGNTNEQFF
TRBV23-1	TRBJ1-5	.	.	TGCGCCAGCAGACCAAGTAGCAATCAGCCCCAGCATTTT	CASRPSSNQPQHF
TRBV28	TRBJ1-1	TRBD1	.	TGTGCCAGCAGCGGAAACAGGGGGGACACTGAAGCTTTCTTT	CASSGNRGDTEAFF